Each of the 21 T cell receptor beta chains below was sequenced from the same sample in a study of T cells after yellow fever vaccination. TCRdb reprocessed the 5' RACE reads with MiXCR, giving one entry per CDR3 protein. The sample holds some 300,000 distinct CDR3 sequences, roughly 8.6% seen once. The source material was PBMCs, sampled roughly 46 days after the first yellow fever vaccination. These TCRs come from a man aged 18 to 29 who received the YFV17D yellow fever vaccine.

This clonotype was seen a handful of times. The chain couples TRBV25-1 to TRBJ2-1; D may be TRBD1 or TRBD2 (5 bases each). CDR1 and CDR2 from the germline V gene are MGHDK and SYGVNS. The V gene lost 2 bases and the J gene lost 8 bases, with 10 bases spanning the gap. The CDR3 is 13 amino acids. The CDR3 bases are TGTGCCAGCAGTGAAGGGACCGCTTATGAGCAGTTCTTC. This sequence encodes CASSEGTAYEQFF. Variable domain in full (rest from reference TRBV25-1 and TRBJ2-1): EADIYQTPRYLVIGTGKKITLECSQTMGHDKMYWYQQDPGMELHLIHYSYGVNSTEKGDLSSESTVSRIRTEHFPLTLESARPSHTSQYLCASSEGTAYEQFFGPGTRLTVL.

This clonotype was found many times. The chain couples TRBV4-3 to TRBJ2-2, with TRBD1 as a possible D gene (6 bases). This CDR3 has 15 amino acids. Germline CDR1 and CDR2: LGHNA and YSLEER. Trimming cost V 0 bases and J 3 bases, with 8 bases left between them. CDR3 nucleotides: TGCGCCAGCAGCCAAGACTGGGGGCACACCGGGGAGCTGTTTTTT. This codes for CASSQDWGHTGELFF.

This clonotype was counted a few times. The V call is TRBV11-2, the J call TRBJ2-5; the match to TRBD1 covers 7 bases. Looked up from germline, CDR1 is SGHAT and CDR2 is FQNNGV. The CDR3 is made up of 15 amino acids. V dropped 5 bases and J dropped 4; count of bases not matched to a gene: 10. This CDR3 is CASSPAQGRVETQYF. In DNA form, the CDR3 reads TGTGCCAGCAGCCCGGCACAGGGGCGGGTAGAGACCCAGTACTTC.

This clonotype came up a few times. The rearrangement joins TRBV18 to TRBJ2-3; D remains unclear. The germline CDR1 and CDR2 sequences are KGHSH and LQKENI. This CDR3 has 15 residues. V gave up 4 bases and J gave up 0 bases, with 11 bases separating them. This chain's CDR3 is CASSLQESSTDTQYF. The DNA of the CDR3 is TGTGCCAGCTCACTCCAGGAATCTAGCACAGATACGCAGTATTTT.

This sequence joins TRBV18 and TRBJ1-2; the D is unclear. CDR3 length equals 13 residues. V was cut by 3 bases and J by 0 bases, with 5 bases left in between. Germline V gene sequence: CDR1 KGHSH, CDR2 LQKENI. DNA for the CDR3: TGTGCCAGCTCACCTAGCACTAACTATGGCTACACCTTC. It encodes CASSPSTNYGYTF. Combining the CDR3 with reference TRBV18 and TRBJ1-2 gives the whole variable domain NAGVMQNPRHLVRRRGQEARLRCSPMKGHSHVYWYRQLPEEGLKFMVYLQKENIIDESGMPKERFSAEFPKEGPSILRIQQVVRGDSAAYFCASSPSTNYGYTFGSGTRLTVV.

This clonotype was seen at least ten times. The rearrangement uses TRBV4-2 and TRBJ2-5, with no clear D. V was shortened by 0 bases and J by 5 bases, with 13 bases between the two germline ends. Germline V lookup: CDR1 LGHNA, CDR2 YNFKEQ. The CDR3 extends over 15 amino acids. CDR3 region: CASSQDLALLETQYF. The CDR3 DNA reads TGTGCCAGCAGCCAAGACCTTGCGCTTTTGGAGACCCAGTACTTC.

This clonotype was counted a few times. One end of the junction fails to match germline, which may point to a read error. V gene TRBV7-2 combines with J gene TRBJ2-5, with 14 bases fitting TRBD2. The CDR3 is made up of 13 amino acids. Germline CDR1 reads SGHTA; CDR2 reads FQGNSA. The CDR3 bases are TGTGCCAGCAGCCCACTGGGACTAGCGGGGGAATTATTC. Translation: CASSPLGLAGELF.

This clonotype appeared a few times. The chain links TRBV20-1 to TRBJ2-1; the D gene is possibly TRBD1 (6 bases). The germline V gene encodes CDR1 DFQATT and CDR2 SNEGSKA (reference sequence). The CDR3 has 13 residues. Trimming took 5 bases from V and 0 from J, leaving 8 bases between them. The CDR3 sequence: CSAYRVSYNEQFF. As DNA, the CDR3 is TGCAGTGCTTACAGGGTCTCCTACAATGAGCAGTTCTTC.

The gene calls are TRBV3-1 and TRBJ2-3; D ambiguous. The ends were cut back, 1 base at V and 3 bases at J, with 11 bases in the middle. CDR1 is LGHDT and CDR2 is YNNKEL in the germline V gene (reference sequence). This CDR3 has 15 residues. CDR3 amino acids: CASSQGAPRTDTQYF. DNA of the CDR3: TGTGCCAGCAGCCAAGGGGCGCCTAGGACAGATACGCAGTATTTT.

There are a few counts of this clonotype. The V gene is TRBV10-1, the J gene TRBJ2-3, with D possibly being TRBD2 (6 bases). The CDR3 totals 13 residues. Trimming shortened V by 6 bases and J by 8 bases, and 15 bases separated the two germline ends. Germline V gene lookup returns CDR1 WNHNN and CDR2 SYGVQD (reference sequence). The CDR3 sequence is CASSPTSLGTQYF. Here the CDR3 DNA reads TGCGCCAGCAGCCCCACTAGCCTCGGTACGCAGTATTTT.

As DNA, the CDR3 is TGTGCCAGCACCTCTTTCGTCATCAATGAGCAGTTCTTC. Protein: CASTSFVINEQFF. The J gene is TRBJ2-1, the V gene TRBV7-2; D is undetermined. CDR1 SGHTA and CDR2 FQGNSA come from the germline V gene. The CDR3 extends over 13 amino acids. Deletions cut 7 bases from V and 6 bases from J, with 13 bases between.

The chain links TRBV7-2 to TRBJ2-5; TRBD2 is a possible D gene (5 bases). The germline CDR1 and CDR2 sequences are SGHTA and FQGNSA. The CDR3 spans 14 residues. The V and J ends lost 5 bases and 5 bases respectively, with 15 bases between them. The CDR3 sequence: CASSNREARETQYF. As DNA, the CDR3 is TGTGCCAGCAGCAACCGGGAAGCGAGGGAGACCCAGTACTTC.

This clonotype occurred many times. This chain connects TRBV5-1 to TRBJ2-1; TRBD1 agrees at 7 bases. This CDR3 comprises 15 residues. Germline-derived CDR1 and CDR2 are SGHRS and YFSETQ. After removal of 0 bases from V and 3 bases from J, the junction contained 3 bases not matched to a gene. The CDR3 nucleotides are TGCGCCAGCAGCTTGGAGACAGGGAACTACAATGAGCAGTTCTTC. It specifies CASSLETGNYNEQFF. Full variable domain (remainder filled in from reference TRBV5-1 and TRBJ2-1): KAGVTQTPRYLIKTRGQQVTLSCSPISGHRSVSWYQQTPGQGLQFLFEYFSETQRNKGNFPGRFSGRQFSNSRSEMNVSTLELGDSALYLCASSLETGNYNEQFFGPGTRLTVL.

CDR3 in DNA: TGTGCCAGCAGCTTCGGGGACAACAATGGCTACACCTTC. Protein product: CASSFGDNNGYTF. V and J are TRBV5-6 and TRBJ1-2, with a possible D match to TRBD1 (6 bases). This CDR3 is built from 13 residues. Looked up from germline, CDR1 is SGHDT and CDR2 is YYEEEE. Trimming shortened V by 2 bases and J by 6 bases, and 11 bases separated the two germline ends.

This clonotype came up a few times. The rearrangement links TRBV13 to TRBJ2-1, with 9 bases matching TRBD1. In germline, CDR1 is PRHDT, CDR2 FYEKMQ (reference sequence). This CDR3 comprises 18 residues. V was clipped by 2 bases and J by 3 bases; unmatched bases: 11. The CDR3 DNA is TGTGCCAGCAGCTTAATTTCCCCCGGGACAGGGTACTACAATGAGCAGTTCTTC. Its translation: CASSLISPGTGYYNEQFF.

The CDR3 loop is CASSQALAGALYEQYF. The CDR3 DNA is TGTGCCAGCAGCCAGGCACTAGCGGGGGCCCTCTACGAGCAGTACTTC. The chain is built from TRBV4-2 and TRBJ2-7; 11 bases align to TRBD2. CDR1 and CDR2 (germline): LGHNA, YNFKEQ. J was trimmed by 3 bases and V by 3 bases; bases with no gene match: 7. There are 16 residues in the CDR3.

This clonotype has a handful of counts. The chain couples TRBV20-1 to TRBJ2-3; D uncertain. Germline V CDR1 and CDR2: DFQATT, SNEGSKA (reference sequence). The CDR3 extends over 12 amino acids. V gave up 5 bases and J gave up 0 bases, with 6 bases separating them. The CDR3 reads CSARTSTDTQYF. The DNA of the CDR3 is TGCAGTGCTCGGACGAGCACAGATACGCAGTATTTT.

This chain joins TRBV15 and TRBJ2-5, with D perhaps being TRBD1 or TRBD2 (5 bases each). The germline V gene encodes CDR1 LNHNV and CDR2 YYDKDF (reference sequence). The V end lost 0 bases, the J end lost 4 bases, and 12 bases lay between the germline ends. The CDR3 is made up of 15 amino acids. The DNA of the CDR3 is TGTGCCACCAGCAGAGATAAGCAGGGACCAGAGACCCAGTACTTC. Protein sequence: CATSRDKQGPETQYF. Using reference TRBV15 and TRBJ2-5 for the parts outside the CDR3, the full variable domain is DAMVIQNPRYQVTQFGKPVTLSCSQTLNHNVMYWYQQKSSQAPKLLFHYYDKDFNNEADTPDNFQSRRPNTSFCFLDIRSPGLGDTAMYLCATSRDKQGPETQYFGPGTRLLVL.

Notes on this clonotype: Since a much larger clone is just one base distant, this may be a read error. This chain uses TRBV29-1 with TRBJ1-2, with TRBD1 as a possible D gene (5 bases). The CDR3 extends over 11 amino acids. Germline V gives CDR1 SQVTM, CDR2 ANQGSEA. CDR3: CSVSGNYSYTF. The CDR3 bases are TGCAGCGTTTCAGGGAACTATAGCTACACCTTC.

The chain carries TRBV30 and TRBJ1-1; a possible D gene is TRBD1 (5 bases). CDR1 is GTSNPN and CDR2 is SVGIG in the germline V gene (reference sequence). This CDR3 region has 15 residues. V was cut by 1 base and J by 6 bases, with 18 bases left in between. The CDR3 loop is CAWSGHGRGDSEAFF. The CDR3 coding sequence is TGTGCCTGGAGTGGACACGGACGGGGGGACTCTGAAGCTTTCTTT.

Here the CDR3 reads CASTGEETQYF. The CDR3 DNA reads as TGCGCCAGCACGGGGGAAGAGACCCAGTACTTC. The chain combines TRBV5-1 with TRBJ2-5; D perhaps matches TRBD2 (6 bases). Germline values: CDR1 SGHRS, CDR2 YFSETQ. With 6 bases removed from V and 3 bases from J, the gap between germline ends came to 6 bases. This CDR3 comprises 11 residues.